The T cell receptor beta chain under discussion was sequenced for a study of blood T cell repertoires in COVID-19. Study in general: There were acute and convalescent COVID-19 samples, and they came from the United States, Italy and Spain. The cDNA or gDNA used as material had been derived from T cells, B-cell-depleted T cells, or PBMCs.

The CDR3 runs 15 residues. CDR1 and CDR2 from the germline V gene are SNHLY and FYNNEI. Between the trimmed V and J ends, which lost 8 bases and 0 bases, there was a span of 16 bases. As handled by the study authors: Estimation of nucleated cell counts was performed using reference gene primer amplification. Clones were sequenced by immunoSEQ multiplex PCR, and TCRdb holds only the in-frame ones, with some missing. That table furnishes V, J and clone size, whereas the DNA furnished D and trimming. The sample consists of under 200,000 clones, more than 70% of them appearing once. This chain uses TRBV2 with TRBJ1-2; TRBD1 is a possible D gene (5 bases). The sample comprised peripheral blood. This sequence was found in a man between 40 and 49 years old with active or convalescent COVID-19. Here the CDR3 DNA reads TGTGCCAGCGACAATGGGGCGATAGCTAACTATGGCTACACCTTC. It translates to CASDNGAIANYGYTF. The full variable domain, its missing parts supplied by reference TRBV2 and TRBJ1-2, is EPEVTQTPSHQVTQMGQEVILRCVPISNHLYFYWYRQILGQKVEFLVSFYNNEISEKSEIFDDQFSVERPDGSNFTLKIRSTKLEDSAMYFCASDNGAIANYGYTFGSGTRLTVV.